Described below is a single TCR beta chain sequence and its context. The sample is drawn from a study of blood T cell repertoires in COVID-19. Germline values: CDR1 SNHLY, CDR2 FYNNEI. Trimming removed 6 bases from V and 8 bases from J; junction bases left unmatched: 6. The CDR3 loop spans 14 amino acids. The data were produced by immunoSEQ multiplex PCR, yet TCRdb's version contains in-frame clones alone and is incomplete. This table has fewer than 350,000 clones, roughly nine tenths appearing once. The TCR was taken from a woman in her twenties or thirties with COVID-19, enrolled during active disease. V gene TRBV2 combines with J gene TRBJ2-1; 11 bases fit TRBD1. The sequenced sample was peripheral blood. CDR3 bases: TGTGCCAGCAGCAGGGACAGGGGGGATGATGAGCAGTTCTTC. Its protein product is CASSRDRGDDEQFF.